The clone carrying this T cell receptor beta chain came up many times. The target antigen is unknown. The record originates from a study of T cells after yellow fever vaccination. Study-wide background: Researchers used SMART-Seq v4 Ultra Low Input to prepare fractions that had low cell numbers. Study observations and caveats: A secondary response was less intense yet reached its peak sooner, at day 5 versus 15. Post-booster repertoires contained most primary-vaccination clones again (roughly 97% CD4, roughly 91% CD8).

Germline-derived CDR1 and CDR2 are MNHEY and SVGAGI. The CDR3 contains 15 residues. V trimming: 3 bases; J trimming: 7 bases; junction bases outside the gene matches: 9. Synthesis of TCR cDNA relied on 5'RACE template switching, which attached a universal primer site and UMIs. TCRdb independently ran MiXCR on the 5' RACE reads; one entry per CDR3 protein. The sample gives 65,000 to 70,000 distinct CDR3 sequences, 5.9% of which show up once; 2.2% is in the top ten. The sequence came from a man between 18 and 29 years old who received the YFV17D yellow fever vaccine. The material sequenced was CD4+ T cells sorted from PBMCs, taken roughly 15 days after the first yellow fever vaccination. This rearrangement joins TRBV6-5 to TRBJ2-7; TRBD1 matches 10 bases. This CDR3 is CASSYLGTGVREQYF. CDR3 DNA sequence: TGTGCCAGCAGTTATCTGGGGACAGGGGTGAGGGAGCAGTACTTC.